This T cell receptor (beta chain) appears in the sequencing data of a study of blood T cell repertoires in COVID-19. Turning to the study itself: Spain, Italy and the United States supplied samples that represented acute and convalescent COVID-19. The analysed material was cDNA or gDNA that came from T cells, B-cell-depleted T cells, or PBMCs.

Authors' analysis steps: Cell counts per sample came from amplifying reference gene primers. TCRdb's table, derived via immunoSEQ multiplex PCR, lists solely in-frame clones and lacks some. From that table come the V and J calls and clone size; the DNA was used to work out D and trimming. The sample yields 93,000 or so clones, 85% to 90% seen once. The V and J ends lost 1 base and 9 bases respectively, with 22 bases between them. This CDR3 has 17 residues. In germline, CDR1 is MDHEN, CDR2 SYDVKM. J is TRBJ2-1 and V is TRBV28; weak D call: TRBD1 (7 bases). The receptor was isolated from a human donor in a cohort sampled during active COVID-19. Sequencing input: peripheral blood. The CDR3 region is CASSLSRRQGLFGEQFF. DNA of the CDR3: TGTGCCAGCAGTTTATCGCGCCGACAGGGACTTTTCGGTGAGCAGTTCTTC.